A single sample is the source of the 20 T cell receptor beta chains below, sequenced in a study of cytomegalovirus exposure and HLA in healthy donors. PCR involved 60 Vbeta and 13 Jbeta primers. Sequencing used immunoSEQ multiplex PCR; TCRdb keeps in-frame clones, though not all of them. The repertoire holds 150,000 to 200,000 clones, around 80% seen once, with 5.7% in the top ten. Sequences were obtained from PBMCs. These receptor sequences come from a man in his forties in good health and CMV-seronegative.

The gene calls are TRBV7-2 and TRBJ2-7; 11 positions agree with TRBD2. The CDR3 has 18 residues. Trimming took 5 bases from V and 2 from J; bases not matched to a gene: 14. Germline V gives CDR1 SGHTA, CDR2 FQGNSA. CDR3: CASSPAASGRTSPYEQYF. The CDR3, as DNA: TGTGCCAGCAGCCCGGCGGCTAGCGGGAGGACCTCGCCCTACGAGCAGTACTTC. The full variable domain, completed using reference TRBV7-2 and TRBJ2-7, is GAGVSQSPSNKVTEKGKDVELRCDPISGHTALYWYRQSLGQGLEFLIYFQGNSAPDKSGLPSDRFSAERTGGSVSTLTIQRTQQEDSAVYLCASSPAASGRTSPYEQYFGPGTRLTVT.

The chain carries TRBV5-1 and TRBJ2-1, with D possibly matching TRBD2 (5 bases). Germline CDR1 is SGHRS and CDR2 is YFSETQ. The V and J ends lost 4 bases and 1 base respectively, with 12 bases between them. The CDR3 is 15 amino acids. This CDR3 reads CASSPTLDSYNEQFF. In DNA, the CDR3 is TGCGCCAGCAGCCCGACACTAGATTCCTACAATGAGCAGTTCTTC.

The chain recombines TRBV7-2 with TRBJ2-5, with a tentative D call TRBD2 (6 bases). Deletions cut 5 bases from V and 5 bases from J, with 12 bases between. The CDR3 is 13 amino acids. CDR1 and CDR2 (germline): SGHTA, FQGNSA. CDR3 DNA sequence: TGTGCCAGCAGCGTTACTAGCCGGGAGACCCAGTACTTC. Translated: CASSVTSRETQYF.

J is TRBJ2-5 and V is TRBV7-9, with 9 positions matching TRBD1. Per germline, CDR1 SEHNR and CDR2 FQNEAQ (reference sequence). CDR3 size: 15 residues. The J segment lost 2 bases and the V segment lost 11 bases, leaving 12 bases of the junction unmatched. CDR3 region: CAVRGEDRGQETQYF. The CDR3 region has the DNA TGTGCCGTAAGGGGGGAGGACAGGGGTCAAGAGACCCAGTACTTC.

The rearrangement joins TRBV29-1 to TRBJ2-4, with D possibly being TRBD2 (5 bases). The germline V gene encodes CDR1 SQVTM and CDR2 ANQGSEA. The V and J ends lost 7 bases and 0 bases respectively, with 16 bases between them. This CDR3 is 15 amino acids long. The CDR3 DNA sequence: TGCAGCGCCGGAAGTGGCGCGGGAGCCAAAAACATTCAGTACTTC. It translates to CSAGSGAGAKNIQYF. Based on the CDR3 plus reference TRBV29-1 and TRBJ2-4, the full variable domain is SAVISQKPSRDICQRGTSLTIQCQVDSQVTMMFWYRQQPGQSLTLIATANQGSEATYESGFVIDKFPISRPNLTFSTLTVSNMSPEDSSIYLCSAGSGAGAKNIQYFGAGTRLSVL.

CDR3 coding DNA: TGTGCCAGCAGCGTCGGGGGACAGGTTATCGAGCAGTACTTC. Translated, it gives CASSVGGQVIEQYF. The chain recombines TRBV6-5 with TRBJ2-7; TRBD1 aligns across 8 bases. CDR1 and CDR2 from the germline V gene are MNHEY and SVGAGI. V shed 6 bases, J shed 6 bases, and the junction held 10 bases outside the gene matches. The CDR3 is made up of 14 amino acids.

The chain is built from TRBV4-2 and TRBJ2-6; 11 bases align to TRBD2. CDR1 LGHNA and CDR2 YNFKEQ come from the germline V gene. CDR3 length equals 23 residues. J was trimmed by 2 bases and V by 0 bases; bases with no gene match: 18. The chain's CDR3 is CASSQDSLAGDSLRGAGANVLTF. In nucleotides, the CDR3 is TGTGCCAGCAGCCAAGACTCACTAGCGGGGGATTCCCTTCGAGGGGCTGGGGCCAACGTCCTGACTTTC.

The chain recombines TRBV2 with TRBJ2-1; D is perhaps TRBD2 (6 bases). Germline V lookup: CDR1 SNHLY, CDR2 FYNNEI. The CDR3 is made up of 16 amino acids. V lost 7 bases and J 7 bases, leaving 23 bases between the germline ends. CDR3 bases: TGTGCCAGCACCCCCCGGTGGGGGGAGTCGGAAAATGAGCAGTTCTTC. Residues: CASTPRWGESENEQFF.

J is TRBJ2-5 and V is TRBV6-5, with 10 positions matching TRBD2. The CDR3 consists of 15 residues. V trimming: 6 bases; J trimming: 2 bases; junction bases outside the gene matches: 6. Germline V lookup: CDR1 MNHEY, CDR2 SVGAGI. CDR3 DNA: TGTGCCAGCAGGAAGACTAGCGGGCCACAAGAGACCCAGTACTTC. Its protein product is CASRKTSGPQETQYF.

V and J are TRBV30 and TRBJ1-1; D not resolved. CDR1 GTSNPN and CDR2 SVGIG come from the germline V gene (reference sequence). The length of the CDR3 is 13 residues. V lost 3 bases, J lost 1 base, and 9 bases lay in between. CDR3 region: CAWSRATNTEAFF. CDR3 DNA sequence: TGTGCCTGGAGCCGAGCGACGAACACTGAAGCTTTCTTT.

The gene calls are TRBV7-2 and TRBJ2-3; 9 bases align to TRBD1. The V segment lost 4 bases and the J segment 5 bases; nucleotides outside the gene matches: 7. This CDR3 is built from 15 residues. Germline V lookup: CDR1 SGHTA, CDR2 FQGNSA. This CDR3 is CASSSTGGAVDTQYF. CDR3 DNA: TGTGCCAGCAGCTCTACAGGGGGCGCGGTAGATACGCAGTATTTT.

The gene calls are TRBV13 and TRBJ2-1; 9 bases align to TRBD2. The CDR3 is 16 amino acids. With V trimmed by 7 bases and J by 8 bases, 15 bases remained unmatched. Per germline, CDR1 PRHDT and CDR2 FYEKMQ (reference sequence). The CDR3 DNA follows: TGTGCCAGCAAATCTTCTCGAACTAGCGGGCTTCATGAGCAGTTCTTC. Translated, it gives CASKSSRTSGLHEQFF.

The chain is built from TRBV30 and TRBJ2-3, with 12 bases fitting TRBD2. V gave up 8 bases and J gave up 4 bases; unmatched junction bases: 7. There are 14 residues in the CDR3. From germline, CDR1 is GTSNPN and CDR2 SVGIG (reference sequence). In nucleotides, the CDR3 is TGTGCCCGATCGACTAGCGGGAGATCAGATACGCAGTATTTT. The encoded protein is CARSTSGRSDTQYF.

This clone came up a few times. V and J are TRBV11-1 and TRBJ2-5; TRBD2 matches at 14 bases. From germline, CDR1 is SGHAT and CDR2 FQDESV (reference sequence). Germline trimming cut 5 bases from V and 1 base from J; bases unmatched to any gene: 6. The CDR3 spans 17 residues. CDR3 bases: TGTGCCAGCAGCCCAGGACTAGCGGGAGGACCCCAAGAGACCCAGTACTTC. Its translation: CASSPGLAGGPQETQYF.

The CDR3 sequence: CASRGGVNEQFF. CDR3 coding DNA: TGTGCCAGCAGAGGGGGGGTAAATGAGCAGTTCTTC. This chain joins TRBV7-8 and TRBJ2-1; tentatively, D is TRBD2 (7 bases). Germline V gene lookup returns CDR1 SGHVS and CDR2 FQNEAQ. The CDR3 consists of 12 residues. Deletions cut 6 bases from V and 7 bases from J, with 10 bases between.

This chain connects TRBV9 to TRBJ1-2, with D hard to call. CDR1 is SGDLS, CDR2 YYNGEE, per germline. The germline V and J ends were trimmed by 0 bases and 3 bases, with 3 bases remaining between them. There are 12 residues in the CDR3. The CDR3 loop reads CASSVADYGYTF. The CDR3 DNA follows: TGTGCCAGCAGCGTAGCAGACTATGGCTACACCTTC.

This clone has only a few counts. The genes are TRBV30 and TRBJ1-5; D is perhaps TRBD1 (6 bases). With 0 bases removed from V and 2 bases from J, the gap between germline ends came to 11 bases. The CDR3 contains 15 residues. CDR1 is GTSNPN and CDR2 is SVGIG in the germline V gene (reference sequence). The CDR3 is CAWSVRGAGNQPQHF. As DNA, the CDR3 is TGTGCCTGGAGTGTACGGGGGGCGGGCAATCAGCCCCAGCATTTT.

The chain joins TRBV13 to TRBJ2-1; D is perhaps TRBD1 (5 bases). The CDR3 has 15 amino acids. Germline lookup yields CDR1 PRHDT and CDR2 FYEKMQ (reference sequence). Trimming stripped 5 bases from V and 0 bases from J, with 11 bases between. Here the CDR3 DNA reads TGTGCCAGCAGCGGAGCAGGGCTCTCCTACAATGAGCAGTTCTTC. Protein: CASSGAGLSYNEQFF.

The CDR3: CASSSDRNTEAFF. The CDR3 nucleotides are TGTGCCAGCAGCTCGGACAGGAACACTGAAGCTTTCTTT. The chain uses TRBV7-2 and TRBJ1-1; weak D call: TRBD1 (6 bases). The CDR3 length is 13 residues. V gave up 4 bases and J gave up 1 base, with 7 bases separating them. Germline V lookup: CDR1 SGHTA, CDR2 FQGNSA.

In this sample, this clone turned up a few times. The chain joins TRBV19 to TRBJ2-1; 14 nucleotides agree with TRBD2. CDR1 and CDR2 from the germline V gene are LNHDA and SQIVND (reference sequence). V trimming: 4 bases; J trimming: 2 bases; junction bases outside the gene matches: 10. The CDR3 length is 19 residues. CDR3: CASSNTGTSGRGTYNEQFF. The CDR3 nucleotides are TGTGCCAGTAGTAACACCGGGACTAGCGGGAGAGGGACCTACAATGAGCAGTTCTTC.